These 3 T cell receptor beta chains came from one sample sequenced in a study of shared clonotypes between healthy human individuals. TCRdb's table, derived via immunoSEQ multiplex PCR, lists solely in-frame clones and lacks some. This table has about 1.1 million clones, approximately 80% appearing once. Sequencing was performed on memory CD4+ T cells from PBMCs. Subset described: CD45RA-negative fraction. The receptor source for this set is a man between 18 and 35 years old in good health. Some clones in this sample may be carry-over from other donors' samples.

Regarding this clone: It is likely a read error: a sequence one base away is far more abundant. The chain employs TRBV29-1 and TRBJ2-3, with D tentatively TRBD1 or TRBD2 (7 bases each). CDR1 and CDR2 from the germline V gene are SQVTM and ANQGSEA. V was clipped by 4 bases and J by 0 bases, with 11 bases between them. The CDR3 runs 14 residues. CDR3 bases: TGCAGCGTTGCTCAGGGGGGGAGCACAGATACGCAGTATTTT. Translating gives CSVAQGGSTDTQYF.

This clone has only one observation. CDR3 coding DNA: TGCGCCAGCAGCGAAGGGGGGGCTGGAAACACCATATATTTT. Protein sequence: CASSEGGAGNTIYF. V and J are TRBV5-1 and TRBJ1-3; a possible D gene is TRBD1 (6 bases). Per germline, CDR1 SGHRS and CDR2 YFSETQ. The CDR3 runs to 14 residues. The germline V and J ends were trimmed by 4 bases and 2 bases, with 10 bases remaining between them. The whole variable domain, remainder taken from reference TRBV5-1 and TRBJ1-3, is KAGVTQTPRYLIKTRGQQVTLSCSPISGHRSVSWYQQTPGQGLQFLFEYFSETQRNKGNFPGRFSGRQFSNSRSEMNVSTLELGDSALYLCASSEGGAGNTIYFGEGSWLTVV.

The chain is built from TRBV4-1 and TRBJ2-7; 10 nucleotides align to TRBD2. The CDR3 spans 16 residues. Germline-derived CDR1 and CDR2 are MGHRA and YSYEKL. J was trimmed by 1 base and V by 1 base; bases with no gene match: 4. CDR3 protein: CASSQASGSTSYEQYF. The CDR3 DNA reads TGCGCCAGCAGCCAAGCTAGCGGGAGTACTTCCTACGAGCAGTACTTC.